This T cell receptor beta chain was recovered during a study of T-cell reconstitution after alpha-beta-depleted transplantation in children. This clonotype was seen ten or more times. Its specificity is not known. The ends were cut back, 4 bases at V and 2 bases at J, with 17 bases in the middle. Germline CDR1 is SNHLY and CDR2 is FYNNEI. CDR3 size: 17 residues. It was with unique molecular identifiers that the TCRbeta library was prepared. Each CDR3 protein gets one entry after TCRdb re-called the PCR reads with MiXCR. The sample lists some 180,000 distinct CDR3 sequences, about 6.6% occurring once. Notes on the study in general: T-cell numbers and diversity one year post-transplant derived largely from freshly generated T cells. Certain patients had high TCRbeta diversity at day 60, and it came from recipient T cells and thymic progenitors that survived.

This material consisted of PBMCs, taken before TCRalphabeta/CD19-depleted stem cell transplant. The chain combines TRBV2 with TRBJ2-2; maybe TRBD1 (6 bases). The sequence was collected from a boy aged 2 to 10 with acute lymphoblastic leukemia, due to receive a stem cell transplant. The CDR3 here is CASSADRPELNTGELFF. In DNA form, the CDR3 reads TGTGCCAGCAGTGCCGACAGGCCGGAGCTAAACACCGGGGAGCTGTTTTTT.